The present entry profiles one T cell receptor (beta chain) with its context. The antigen is unknown. Per the germline V gene, CDR1 is SGHDN and CDR2 is FVKESK. This CDR3 has 12 amino acids. The data originate from a study of T cell clusters in autoimmune cytopenias. TRB rearrangements were amplified by touch-down multiplex PCR with mixed TRB-A/B primers. Reanalyzing the multiplex PCR reads, TCRdb keeps one entry per CDR3 protein, without DNA. The clone table shows approximately 11,000 distinct CDR3 sequences, with the ten largest holding roughly 20%. Notes on the study in general: The cluster-lack signature was not seen for secondary cytopenia versus chronic lymphocytic leukemia.

Each sample's input was 250 to 300 ng genomic DNA, some 40,000 genome equivalents. This sample was also put to use in a study of T cell repertoires in aging, cancer and after chemotherapy. From that paper: Untreated cancer patients had significantly lower blood TCR diversity than age-matched healthy donors. The repertoire data cannot show anything about immunological memory following chemotherapy.

The rearrangement links TRBV14 to TRBJ2-1; there is no DNA to check the TCRdb D call of TRBD1. The sample taken for sequencing was peripheral blood. The source of this sequence is a human donor in good health. The CDR3 loop reads CASSKDRTEQFF.